This paragraph covers one T cell receptor (beta chain) sequence. Its antigen is currently unknown. V lost 5 bases, J lost 0 bases, and 7 bases lay in between. Per the germline V gene, CDR1 is KGHSH and CDR2 is LQKENI. The CDR3 has 13 amino acids. This entry comes from a study of response to subunit inactivated influenza vaccine. Study outcomes and limitations: Each seasonal influenza vaccination, the authors suggested, recruits few new T cells.

One entry per CDR3 protein results from TCRdb running MiXCR on the RT-PCR reads. Counted here are about 520,000 distinct CDR3 sequences, roughly 27% occurring once; the ten biggest clones make up 1.5% to 2%. The TCR sequence derives from a man aged 50 or older who received an inactivated influenza vaccine. The gene calls are TRBV18 and TRBJ1-1; D unresolved. The source material was CD4+ T cells sorted from PBMCs, sampled roughly 5 days after vaccination. DNA of the CDR3: TGTGCCAGCTCAACGGGGATGAACACTGAAGCTTTCTTT. This translates into CASSTGMNTEAFF.